This T cell receptor (beta chain) comes out of a study of shared clonotypes between healthy human individuals. Study as a whole: Each donor's CD4 naive and CD4 memory cells filled three plates apiece, CD8 naive two, and CD8 memory one.

Study outcomes and limitations: Clonotype sharing among the donors was expected to vary with sequencing depth.

Libraries were prepared by immunoSEQ multiplex PCR; TCRdb keeps only in-frame clonotypes and omits some of them. Found here are hundreds of thousands of clones, approximately 97% of them singletons; the top ten hold around 0.32%. Participating donors were healthy, HIV-negative adults free of recent acute infections or vaccinations. CD45RO+ cells plus CCR7-negative CD45RA+ TemRA cells formed CD8 memory. The CDR3 covers 14 residues. Looked up from germline, CDR1 is SEHNR and CDR2 is FQNEAQ (reference sequence). As concerns this clone: Its antigen is as yet unknown. One end of the junction varies from germline; a read error may be responsible.

The clonotype originates from a man under 40 in good health. The sequenced material came from memory CD8+ T cells sorted from blood. As to subset: CD45RO+ cells pooled with CCR7-negative TemRA cells. The chain is built from TRBV7-9 and TRBJ2-3, with 9 bases fitting TRBD2. Here the CDR3 reads CASSLAGITDTQYF. CDR3 coding DNA: TGTGCCAGCAGCCTAGCGGGGATTACAGATACGCAGTATTTT.